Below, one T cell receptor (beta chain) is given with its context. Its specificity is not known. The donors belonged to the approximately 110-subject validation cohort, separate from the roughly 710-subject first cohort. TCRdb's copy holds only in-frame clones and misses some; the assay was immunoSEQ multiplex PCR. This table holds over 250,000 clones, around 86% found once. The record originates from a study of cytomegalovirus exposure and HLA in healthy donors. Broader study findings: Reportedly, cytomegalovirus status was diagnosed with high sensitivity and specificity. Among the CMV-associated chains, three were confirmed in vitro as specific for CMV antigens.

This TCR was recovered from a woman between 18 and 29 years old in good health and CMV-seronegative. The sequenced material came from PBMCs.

CDR3 coding DNA: TGTGCCAGCAGTGAAGTGGACAGGGGGCGATGGGTAGGAAATTCACCCCTCCACTTT. This codes for CASSEVDRGRWVGNSPLHF. The V gene is TRBV6-1, the J gene TRBJ1-6; 11 positions agree with TRBD1. The CDR3 is 19 residues long. Germline V lookup: CDR1 MNHNS, CDR2 SASEGT. V lost 1 base, J lost 7 bases, and 12 bases stayed unmatched.